These 10 T cell receptor beta chains originate from one sample sequenced in a study of blood T cell repertoires in COVID-19 (dated by TCRdb to 2019 to 2021). The library was produced with the immunoSEQ multiplex PCR assay. The table was pulled from immuneACCESS by TCRdb, which kept in-frame rearrangements only. Such tables lose some clones; where checked, under half of the loss comes from unresolved V genes, and the rest has no known cause. The sample table shows approximately 170,000 clones, and approximately 95% are seen once. The ten top clones hold less than 2% of the sample. Material for sequencing was peripheral blood. These receptors were collected from a woman aged 55-70 years with COVID-19, enrolled during active disease.

Comments on this clone: No DNA is shown, since the ends of the CDR3 on it are uncertain; the CDR3 is the one TCRdb lists. The J gene is TRBJ1-1, the V gene TRBV27; the table's D call, TRBD1, has no DNA check behind it. 12 amino acids form the CDR3, both terminal residues included. Germline assignment: CDR1 MNHEY and CDR2 SMNVEV (reference sequence). The CDR3 loop is CASSILGAEAFF.

The chain carries TRBV15 and TRBJ1-1; unclear D gene. CDR1 is LNHNV and CDR2 is YYDKDF in the germline V gene (reference sequence). V was pared by 4 bases and J by 7 bases, with 10 bases between. The CDR3 runs 12 residues. This chain's CDR3 is CATSMERLEAFF. In DNA form, the CDR3 reads TGTGCCACCAGCATGGAGCGACTTGAAGCTTTCTTT.

V is TRBV5-1 and J is TRBJ1-3; D might be TRBD1 (5 bases). Per germline, CDR1 SGHRS and CDR2 YFSETQ. V dropped 0 bases and J dropped 0 bases, with 10 bases sitting between them. The CDR3 length is 16 residues. The CDR3, as DNA: TGCGCCAGCAGCTTGGGACAGTCGCTCTCTGGAAACACCATATATTTT. This sequence encodes CASSLGQSLSGNTIYF.

V is TRBV5-1 and J is TRBJ2-7, with 7 nucleotides matching TRBD1. Germline lookup yields CDR1 SGHRS and CDR2 YFSETQ. J gave up 3 bases and V 4 bases, and 4 bases lay outside the gene matches. The CDR3 totals 13 residues. The CDR3 loop is CASSPGQDYEQYF. CDR3 nucleotide sequence: TGCGCCAGCAGCCCAGGACAGGACTACGAGCAGTACTTC.

This clone turned up a few times. The chain uses TRBV7-3 and TRBJ1-2; the D is unclear. In germline, CDR1 is SGHTA, CDR2 FQGTGA. The CDR3 spans 14 residues. V dropped 3 bases and J dropped 1 base, with 9 bases sitting between them. CDR3 sequence (DNA): TGTGCCAGCAGCTTGGGCCCCCGTAACTATGGCTACACCTTC. It encodes CASSLGPRNYGYTF.

The chain is built from TRBV19 and TRBJ1-5; 9 positions match TRBD1. Germline V lookup: CDR1 LNHDA, CDR2 SQIVND (reference sequence). This CDR3 is built from 12 residues. V gave up 8 bases and J gave up 6 bases; unmatched junction bases: 2. The CDR3 here is CASWDRVQPQHF. The CDR3 nucleotides are TGTGCCAGTTGGGACAGGGTTCAGCCCCAGCATTTT. Full variable domain (remainder filled in from reference TRBV19 and TRBJ1-5): DGGITQSPKYLFRKEGQNVTLSCEQNLNHDAMYWYRQDPGQGLRLIYYSQIVNDFQKGDIAEGYSVSREKKESFPLTVTSAQKNPTAFYLCASWDRVQPQHFGDGTRLSIL.

The chain combines TRBV11-2 with TRBJ1-4; TRBD1 aligns across 9 bases. The germline gives CDR1 SGHAT, CDR2 FQNNGV. The CDR3 has 17 residues. Trimming at V came to 0 bases and at J to 7 bases, leaving 9 bases not matched to a gene. CDR3 in DNA: TGTGCCAGCAGCTTAGATATGCCAGGGACAGGGAGTGAAAAACTGTTTTTT. Protein product: CASSLDMPGTGSEKLFF.

Regarding this clone: The same CDR3 arises from other DNA sequences in this sample as well. V is TRBV5-1 and J is TRBJ1-1, with TRBD1 as a possible D gene (6 bases). Germline V gives CDR1 SGHRS, CDR2 YFSETQ. The CDR3 contains 15 residues. Trimming cost V 3 bases and J 0 bases, with 12 bases left between them. CDR3 loop: CASSSTGGLNTEAFF. DNA for the CDR3: TGCGCCAGCAGCTCGACAGGTGGGCTGAACACTGAAGCTTTCTTT.

The chain recombines TRBV18 with TRBJ1-2; TRBD1 is a possible D gene (6 bases). The CDR3 totals 13 residues. Germline V lookup: CDR1 KGHSH, CDR2 LQKENI. The germline V and J ends were trimmed by 4 bases and 2 bases, with 8 bases remaining between them. CDR3 bases: TGTGCCAGCTCACGGCAGGGGAACTATGGCTACACCTTC. Residues: CASSRQGNYGYTF.

This clone was recorded once. This chain links TRBV5-6 with TRBJ2-3; 10 bases are a match to TRBD2. The CDR3 totals 15 residues. Germline V CDR1 and CDR2: SGHDT, YYEEEE. V lost 4 bases and J lost 3; bases outside the gene matches: 5. The CDR3 spells CASSDSGGSTDTQYF. CDR3 DNA: TGTGCCAGCAGCGATAGCGGGGGGTCGACAGATACGCAGTATTTT.